The rows below give T cell receptor beta chains drawn from one sample of a study of blood T cell repertoires in COVID-19. Clones were read by immunoSEQ multiplex PCR, and TCRdb kept only the in-frame ones, dropping some. The sample carries fewer than 200,000 clones, over 80% recorded once. Specimen: PBMCs or T cells enriched from blood (not recorded which). The receptor set was obtained from a woman aged 50 to 60 who had recovered from COVID-19. CDR3s include the opening cysteine and the closing phenylalanine or tryptophan. Fields, in order: clone size, J gene, V gene, D gene, CDR3 protein, CDR3 DNA. D genes are given only for firm matches. Clone size, where shown, is once, few, many, or a class for clones that have expanded.

clone_size: .; j_call: TRBJ1-2; v_call: TRBV28; d_call: TRBD1; cdr3_aa: CASTSQTGGYGYTF; cdr3_nt: TGTGCCAGCACCAGCCAGACAGGGGGCTATGGCTACACCTTC
clone_size: .; j_call: TRBJ2-2; v_call: TRBV18; d_call: TRBD1; cdr3_aa: CASSPRGQGTNTGELFF; cdr3_nt: TGTGCCAGCTCACCAAGGGGACAGGGGACGAACACCGGGGAGCTGTTTTTT
clone_size: once; j_call: TRBJ2-1; v_call: TRBV3-1/TRBV3-2; d_call: .; cdr3_aa: CASSYVGRIGSEQFF; cdr3_nt: TGTGCCAGCAGCTACGTAGGGAGGATCGGGTCTGAGCAGTTCTTC
clone_size: .; j_call: TRBJ1-5; v_call: TRBV11-2; d_call: .; cdr3_aa: CASSLETAGVNQPQHF; cdr3_nt: TGTGCCAGCAGCTTAGAGACAGCAGGAGTTAATCAGCCCCAGCATTTT
clone_size: .; j_call: TRBJ1-4; v_call: TRBV11-2; d_call: TRBD1; cdr3_aa: CASLRTGQGASNEKLFF; cdr3_nt: TGTGCCAGCCTACGGACGGGACAGGGGGCGTCTAATGAAAAACTGTTTTTT
clone_size: .; j_call: TRBJ1-5; v_call: TRBV28; d_call: .; cdr3_aa: CASGEGVVWSNQPQHF; cdr3_nt: TGTGCCAGCGGGGAGGGGGTGGTCTGGAGCAATCAGCCCCAGCATTTT
clone_size: .; j_call: TRBJ1-4; v_call: TRBV29-1; d_call: TRBD1; cdr3_aa: CSVATTGTRTNEKLFF; cdr3_nt: TGCAGCGTGGCAACGACAGGGACTAGAACTAATGAAAAACTGTTTTTT
clone_size: .; j_call: TRBJ1-2; v_call: TRBV15; d_call: .; cdr3_aa: CATSRLTISFRINYGYTF; cdr3_nt: TGTGCCACCAGCAGACTGACAATCTCCTTTCGAATTAACTATGGCTACACCTTC
clone_size: .; j_call: TRBJ1-1; v_call: TRBV2; d_call: .; cdr3_aa: CASSEATGGNTEAFF; cdr3_nt: TGTGCCAGCAGTGAAGCCACGGGGGGGAACACTGAAGCTTTCTTT
clone_size: .; j_call: TRBJ2-3; v_call: TRBV12-5; d_call: TRBD1; cdr3_aa: CASGSNPGGRTDTQYF; cdr3_nt: TGTGCTAGTGGTTCGAACCCAGGGGGACGCACAGATACGCAGTATTTT
clone_size: .; j_call: TRBJ1-5; v_call: TRBV4-1; d_call: .; cdr3_aa: CASSQDVWGENQPQHF; cdr3_nt: TGCGCCAGCAGCCAAGATGTGTGGGGGGAGAATCAGCCCCAGCATTTT
clone_size: few; j_call: TRBJ2-1; v_call: TRBV12-5; d_call: .; cdr3_aa: CASGLGHGIGVMQGFF; cdr3_nt: TGTGCTAGTGGTTTGGGCCACGGGATTGGTGTCATGCAAGGATTCTTC
clone_size: .; j_call: TRBJ1-5; v_call: TRBV6-1; d_call: TRBD1; cdr3_aa: CASSEGDSRQPQHF; cdr3_nt: TGTGCCAGCAGCGAAGGGGACAGCCGGCAGCCCCAGCATTTT
clone_size: .; j_call: TRBJ2-2; v_call: TRBV12-3/TRBV12-4; d_call: .; cdr3_aa: CASSSRETGELFF; cdr3_nt: TGTGCCAGCAGTTCGAGGGAAACCGGGGAGCTGTTTTTT
clone_size: .; j_call: TRBJ2-1; v_call: TRBV3-1/TRBV3-2; d_call: .; cdr3_aa: CASSQPARDREQFF; cdr3_nt: TGTGCCAGCAGCCAACCCGCCAGGGATCGTGAGCAGTTCTTC
clone_size: .; j_call: TRBJ1-1; v_call: TRBV7-2; d_call: .; cdr3_aa: CASSFPPHEAFF; cdr3_nt: TGTGCCAGCAGCTTCCCCCCACATGAAGCTTTCTTT
clone_size: .; j_call: TRBJ1-4; v_call: TRBV5-1; d_call: .; cdr3_aa: CASSFGGSVATNEKLFF; cdr3_nt: TGCGCCAGCAGCTTTGGGGGGAGTGTCGCAACTAATGAAAAACTGTTTTTT
clone_size: .; j_call: TRBJ1-5; v_call: TRBV10-3; d_call: TRBD1; cdr3_aa: CAISEAKGANQPQHF; cdr3_nt: TGTGCCATCAGTGAGGCCAAGGGGGCGAATCAGCCCCAGCATTTT
clone_size: once; j_call: TRBJ2-2; v_call: TRBV7-8; d_call: TRBD1; cdr3_aa: CASSPGPTGANTGELFF; cdr3_nt: TGTGCCAGCAGCCCGGGGCCGACAGGGGCGAACACCGGGGAGCTGTTTTTT
clone_size: once; j_call: TRBJ1-1; v_call: TRBV5-4; d_call: .; cdr3_aa: CASSFGFMNTEAFF; cdr3_nt: TGTGCCAGCAGCTTCGGGTTCATGAACACTGAAGCTTTCTTT
clone_size: .; j_call: TRBJ1-2; v_call: TRBV3-1/TRBV3-2; d_call: .; cdr3_aa: CASSQELGRDYGYTF; cdr3_nt: TGTGCCAGCAGCCAAGAACTGGGGAGGGACTATGGCTACACCTTC
clone_size: few; j_call: TRBJ2-2; v_call: TRBV20-1; d_call: .; cdr3_aa: CSVPGAGELFF; cdr3_nt: TGCAGTGTCCCAGGGGCCGGGGAGCTGTTTTTT
clone_size: .; j_call: TRBJ1-2; v_call: TRBV30; d_call: TRBD1; cdr3_aa: CAWQAGGTNYGYTF; cdr3_nt: TGTGCCTGGCAGGCAGGGGGGACTAACTATGGCTACACCTTC
clone_size: .; j_call: TRBJ1-5; v_call: TRBV19; d_call: .; cdr3_aa: CASSSGELGASNQPQHF; cdr3_nt: TGTGCCAGTAGTAGCGGAGAACTCGGCGCTAGCAATCAGCCCCAGCATTTT
clone_size: .; j_call: TRBJ2-5; v_call: TRBV24-1; d_call: .; cdr3_aa: CATSDPAKRRETQYF; cdr3_nt: TGTGCCACCAGTGATCCTGCTAAACGGAGGGAGACCCAGTACTTC